This T cell receptor (beta chain) was recovered during a study of breast tumors, draining lymph nodes, adjacent tissues. TCRdb redid the calling of the multiplex PCR reads with MiXCR, one entry per CDR3 protein. The table shows approximately 90,000 distinct CDR3 sequences, with approximately 30% occurring only once. Breast cancer patients provided tissue from their axillary draining lymph nodes. Broader study findings: Data only fit, rather than demonstrated, lymph node origin of most tumor T cells. The data were judged consistent with most tumor T cells coming from lymph node and expanding in tumor.

This clonotype was seen at least ten times. The antigen remains unidentified. This TCR was recovered from a female donor with breast cancer. Some clones in this sample may be carry-over from other donors' samples. What was sequenced was axillary lymph node tissue.

CDR3 region: CSVGLIRGTDTQYF. In DNA, the CDR3 is TGCAGCGTTGGACTTATTCGGGGCACAGATACGCAGTATTTT. V and J are TRBV29-1 and TRBJ2-3; D is uncertain. CDR1 SQVTM and CDR2 ANQGSEA come from the germline V gene. Deletions cut 4 bases from V and 1 base from J, with 12 bases between. The CDR3 length is 14 residues.